This passage covers 7 T cell receptor beta chains from one sample sequenced in a study of blood T cell repertoires in COVID-19. TCRdb keeps only in-frame clones here, not all; method: immunoSEQ multiplex PCR. The sample lists 310,000 or so clones, around 86% occurring once. The sequenced sample was peripheral blood. These TCRs come from a man between 50 and 59 years old with active or convalescent COVID-19.

V gene TRBV20-1 combines with J gene TRBJ2-7; no clear D gene. The CDR3 is 11 amino acids. V was trimmed by 4 bases and J by 2 bases, leaving 6 bases between them. Germline V lookup: CDR1 DFQATT, CDR2 SNEGSKA (reference sequence). The CDR3, as DNA: TGCAGTGCTACCACACCCTACGAGCAGTACTTC. Translated, it gives CSATTPYEQYF.

This chain joins TRBV23-1 and TRBJ2-6, with D maybe TRBD1 (6 bases). TRBV23-1 is noted as an ORF with a role that remains uncertain. V was shortened by 9 bases and J by 0 bases, with 18 bases between the two germline ends. This CDR3 region has 17 residues. The chain's CDR3 is CARNSTGPSSGANVLTF. DNA for the CDR3: TGCGCCAGAAACTCTACAGGGCCCAGCTCTGGGGCCAACGTCCTGACTTTC.

V is TRBV2 and J is TRBJ1-3; 8 nucleotides agree with TRBD1. V was pared by 5 bases and J by 3 bases, with 6 bases of the junction left unmatched. The CDR3 sequence is 15 residues long. The germline CDR1 and CDR2 sequences are SNHLY and FYNNEI. The DNA of the CDR3 is TGTGCCAGCAGTCCCCAGGGGGCGCTTGGAAACACCATATATTTT. Translating gives CASSPQGALGNTIYF.

Notes on this clone: The same CDR3 arises from other DNA sequences in this sample as well. CDR3 sequence (DNA): TGTGCCAGCAGTTCCCCGGGATCCACAGATACGCAGTATTTT. It is translated as CASSSPGSTDTQYF. The gene calls are TRBV27 and TRBJ2-3; a possible D gene is TRBD2 (5 bases). Trimming left V 4 bases short and J 2 bases short, with 10 bases between. Germline CDR1 reads MNHEY; CDR2 reads SMNVEV (reference sequence). The CDR3 runs 14 residues.

This rearrangement joins TRBV5-6 to TRBJ1-6; a weak D match, TRBD1 (5 bases). The ends were cut back, 1 base at V and 10 bases at J, with 21 bases in the middle. Per the germline V gene, CDR1 is SGHDT and CDR2 is YYEEEE. The CDR3 length is 17 residues. The CDR3: CASSLYLGYGGDSPLHF. CDR3 nucleotide sequence: TGTGCCAGCAGCTTGTACTTGGGCTACGGGGGAGACTCACCCCTCCACTTT.

The rearrangement uses TRBV30 and TRBJ1-5; D is unresolved. V gave up 1 base and J gave up 9 bases, with 10 bases separating them. Germline V lookup: CDR1 GTSNPN, CDR2 SVGIG (reference sequence). CDR3 size: 12 residues. CDR3 bases: TGTGCCTGGAGTGCCGGGGATTCGCCCCAGCATTTT. Its translation: CAWSAGDSPQHF.

Many counts were recorded for this clone. In the same sample, other DNA sequences code for this CDR3. J is TRBJ2-6 and V is TRBV4-1; 8 nucleotides align to TRBD1. The J segment lost 2 bases and the V segment lost 2 bases, leaving 8 bases of the junction unmatched. Germline V gene sequence: CDR1 MGHRA, CDR2 YSYEKL. The CDR3 spans 18 residues. The CDR3 loop reads CASSQSRTRGPGANVLTF. Here the CDR3 DNA reads TGCGCCAGCAGCCAATCCAGGACCAGGGGGCCTGGGGCCAACGTCCTGACTTTC.